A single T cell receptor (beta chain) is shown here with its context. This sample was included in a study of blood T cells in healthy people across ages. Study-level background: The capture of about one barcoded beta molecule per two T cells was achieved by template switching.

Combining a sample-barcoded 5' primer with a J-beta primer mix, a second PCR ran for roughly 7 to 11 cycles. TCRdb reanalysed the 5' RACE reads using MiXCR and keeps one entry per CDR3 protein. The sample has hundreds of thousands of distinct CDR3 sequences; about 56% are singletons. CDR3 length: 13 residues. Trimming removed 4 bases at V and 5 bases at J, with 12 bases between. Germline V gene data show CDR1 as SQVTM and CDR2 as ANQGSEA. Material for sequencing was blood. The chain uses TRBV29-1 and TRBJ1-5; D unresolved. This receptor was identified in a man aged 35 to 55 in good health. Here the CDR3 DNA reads TGCAGCGTTGGGCGATCGGGCGATCAGCCCCAGCATTTT. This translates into CSVGRSGDQPQHF.